The 3 T cell receptor beta chains listed next were all sequenced from one sample in a study of vaccination and CD4 T cells after COVID-19. Treatment noted: approximately 11-day PBMC culture with coronavirus spike peptide pools or control peptides (ViraFEST assay). Their antigen targets remain unknown. Researchers used the Oncomine TCR Beta short-read assay to sequence DNA from cultured CD4+ T cells. MiXCR was run by TCRdb on the PCR reads, yielding one entry per CDR3 protein. The sample lists more than 12,000 distinct CDR3 sequences, approximately 60% seen once, with around 14% in the top ten. Sequencing was carried out using CD4+ T cells from blood, cultured in vitro. The receptors stem from a human donor who had recovered from COVID-19.

This clonotype was picked up one time. The gene calls are TRBV7-6 and TRBJ2-5, with D hard to call. Deletions cut 2 bases from V and 3 bases from J, with 13 bases between. Germline V lookup: CDR1 SGHVS, CDR2 FNYEAQ. This CDR3 is built from 15 residues. The CDR3 is CASSLPTENEETQYF. The CDR3 coding sequence is TGTGCCAGCAGCTTACCTACAGAAAATGAAGAGACCCAGTACTTC.

This clonotype came up a few times. This chain links TRBV7-9 with TRBJ1-5, with D perhaps TRBD1 (5 bases). There are 13 residues in the CDR3. In germline, CDR1 is SEHNR, CDR2 FQNEAQ (reference sequence). V lost 4 bases, J lost 5 bases, and 9 bases lay in between. This CDR3 is CASSSQGDQPQHF. The CDR3 DNA follows: TGTGCCAGCAGCTCCCAGGGTGATCAGCCCCAGCATTTT.

This rearrangement joins TRBV7-9 to TRBJ1-3, with a possible D match to TRBD1 (5 bases). Deletions cut 4 bases from V and 4 bases from J, with 11 bases between. The CDR3 is 14 residues long. Germline CDR1 is SEHNR and CDR2 is FQNEAQ (reference sequence). CDR3 region: CASSWGRAGNTIYF. CDR3 bases: TGTGCCAGCAGCTGGGGGAGGGCAGGAAACACCATATATTTT. Full variable domain (missing parts from reference TRBV7-9 and TRBJ1-3): DTGVSQNPRHKITKRGQNVTFRCDPISEHNRLYWYRQTLGQGPEFLTYFQNEAQLEKSRLLSDRFSAERPKGSFSTLEIQRTEQGDSAMYLCASSWGRAGNTIYFGEGSWLTVV.